This T cell receptor beta chain was retrieved from a study of blood T cell repertoires in COVID-19. Overall study context: Collection of acute and convalescent COVID-19 samples took place in the United States, Italy and Spain. From T cells, B-cell-depleted T cells, or PBMCs came the material, which was cDNA or gDNA.

Profiling relied on immunoSEQ multiplex PCR, and the TCRdb table lists in-frame clones only, not all of them. Of around 200,000 clones listed, 65% to 80% are singletons. Germline V CDR1 and CDR2: WSHSY, SAAADI. This CDR3 is 14 amino acids long. The V segment lost 6 bases and the J segment 3 bases; nucleotides outside the gene matches: 2. This chain links TRBV10-2 with TRBJ1-3, with 10 bases identical to TRBD1. The TCR comes from a man in his fifties or sixties who had recovered from COVID-19. Sequencing used peripheral blood. The CDR3 DNA follows: TGCGCCAGCAGGACAGGGGGCAGTGGAAACACCATATATTTT. Translating it yields CASRTGGSGNTIYF.